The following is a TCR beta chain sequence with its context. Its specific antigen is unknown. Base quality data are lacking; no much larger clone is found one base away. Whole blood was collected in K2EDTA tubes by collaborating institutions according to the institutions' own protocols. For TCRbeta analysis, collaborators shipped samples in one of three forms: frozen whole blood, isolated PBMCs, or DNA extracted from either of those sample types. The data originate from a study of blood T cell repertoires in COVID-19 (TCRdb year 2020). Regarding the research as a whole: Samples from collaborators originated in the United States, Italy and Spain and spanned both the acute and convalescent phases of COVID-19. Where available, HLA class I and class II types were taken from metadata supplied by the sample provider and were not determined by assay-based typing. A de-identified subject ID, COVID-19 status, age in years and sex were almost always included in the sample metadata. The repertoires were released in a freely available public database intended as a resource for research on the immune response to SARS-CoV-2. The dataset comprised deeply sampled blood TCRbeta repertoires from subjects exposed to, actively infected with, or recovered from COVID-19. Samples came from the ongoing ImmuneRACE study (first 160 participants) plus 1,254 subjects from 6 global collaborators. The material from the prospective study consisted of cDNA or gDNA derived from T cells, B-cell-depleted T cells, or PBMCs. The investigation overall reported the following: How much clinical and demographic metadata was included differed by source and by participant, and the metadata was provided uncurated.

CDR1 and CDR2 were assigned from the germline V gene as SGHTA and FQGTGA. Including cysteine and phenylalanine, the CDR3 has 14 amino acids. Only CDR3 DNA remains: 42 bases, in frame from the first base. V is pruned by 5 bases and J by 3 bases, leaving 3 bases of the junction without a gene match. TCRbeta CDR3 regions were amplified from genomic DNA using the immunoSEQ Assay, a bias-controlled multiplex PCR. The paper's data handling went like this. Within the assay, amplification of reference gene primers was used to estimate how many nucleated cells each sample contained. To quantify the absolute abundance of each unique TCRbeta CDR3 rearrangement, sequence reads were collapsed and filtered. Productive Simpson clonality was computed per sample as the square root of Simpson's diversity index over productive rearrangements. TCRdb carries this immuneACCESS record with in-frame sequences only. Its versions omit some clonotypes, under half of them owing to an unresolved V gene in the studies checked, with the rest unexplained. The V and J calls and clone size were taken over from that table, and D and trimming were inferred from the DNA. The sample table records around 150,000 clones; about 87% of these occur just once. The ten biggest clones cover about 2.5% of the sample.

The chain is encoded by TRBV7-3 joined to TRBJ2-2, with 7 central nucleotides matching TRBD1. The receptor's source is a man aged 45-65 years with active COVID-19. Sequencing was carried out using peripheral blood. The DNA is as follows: TGTGCCAGCAGCCAAACAGGGGACACCGGGGAGCTGTTTTTT. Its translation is CASSQTGDTGELFF.